What follows are 9 T cell receptor beta chains derived from one specimen sequenced in a study of blood T cells in healthy people across ages. Combining a sample-barcoded 5' primer with a J-beta primer mix, a second PCR ran for about 7 to 11 cycles. TCRdb fed the 5' RACE reads into MiXCR, producing one record per CDR3 protein. This sample has 1.5 million to 2 million distinct CDR3 sequences; 35% to 50% occur once, and the top ten carry more than 20%. Sequencing used blood. These receptors were taken from a human donor in good health.

There are a few counts of this clonotype. This sequence joins TRBV20-1 and TRBJ2-4; D gene unclear. Near its end, the DNA agrees better with TRBJ2-7, so the J call may be wrong. In germline, CDR1 is DFQATT, CDR2 SNEGSKA (reference sequence). The length of the CDR3 is 14 residues. CDR3 residues: CSAESGEYSYEQYF. DNA of the CDR3: TGCAGTGCCGAGTCTGGGGAATACTCCTACGAGCAGTACTTC.

This clonotype was detected a few times. The chain recombines TRBV10-3 with TRBJ1-2; TRBD1 is a possible D gene (5 bases). The CDR3 has 12 amino acids. Germline CDR1 reads ENHRY; CDR2 reads SYGVKD. Trimming stripped 2 bases from V and 6 bases from J, with 7 bases between. The CDR3 sequence is CAISEPTDGYTF. CDR3 nucleotides: TGTGCCATCAGTGAGCCGACAGATGGCTACACCTTC.

This clonotype was observed a few times. The chain carries TRBV6-2 or TRBV6-3 and TRBJ1-1; D call uncertain. V gave up 0 bases and J gave up 7 bases, with 9 bases separating them. The CDR3 has 13 amino acids. The germline V gene encodes CDR1 MNHEY and CDR2 SVGEGT. CDR3: CASSYSRHLEAFF. As DNA, the CDR3 is TGTGCCAGCAGTTACTCGAGACACCTTGAAGCTTTCTTT.

V gene TRBV5-1 combines with J gene TRBJ1-4, with D maybe TRBD1 (5 bases). Trimming took off 4 bases at V and 5 bases at J, with 12 bases between the two ends. This CDR3 has 14 residues. Per germline, CDR1 SGHRS and CDR2 YFSETQ. The CDR3: CASSHRRGNEKLFF. CDR3 coding DNA: TGCGCCAGCAGCCACAGGAGGGGCAATGAAAAACTGTTTTTT. The whole variable domain, remainder taken from reference TRBV5-1 and TRBJ1-4, is KAGVTQTPRYLIKTRGQQVTLSCSPISGHRSVSWYQQTPGQGLQFLFEYFSETQRNKGNFPGRFSGRQFSNSRSEMNVSTLELGDSALYLCASSHRRGNEKLFFGSGTQLSVL.

This clonotype was recorded a few times. The chain uses TRBV7-2 and TRBJ2-1, with D possibly TRBD1 on 6 matching bases. This CDR3 is 17 amino acids long. The V end was cut by 5 bases, the J end by 1 base, with 18 bases between. In germline, CDR1 is SGHTA, CDR2 FQGNSA. CDR3 sequence: CASSGRQVGISYNEQFF. CDR3 nucleotide sequence: TGTGCCAGCAGCGGACGACAGGTGGGAATTTCCTACAATGAGCAGTTCTTC.

The rearrangement uses TRBV15 and TRBJ2-1; TRBD1 matches 7 bases. Germline loops: CDR1 LNHNV, CDR2 YYDKDF (reference sequence). This CDR3 is 14 amino acids long. Trimming removed 2 bases from V and 7 bases from J; junction bases left unmatched: 5. CDR3 residues: CATSRLGRGNEQFF. The CDR3 DNA reads TGTGCCACCAGCAGACTCGGCAGGGGGAATGAGCAGTTCTTC.

This clonotype came up a few times. The chain links TRBV10-3 to TRBJ2-4, with 9 bases that match TRBD1. Per the germline V gene, CDR1 is ENHRY and CDR2 is SYGVKD. V was pared by 8 bases and J by 13 bases, with 12 bases of the junction left unmatched. This CDR3 is built from 13 residues. Here the CDR3 reads CAIGGQGSYEQYF. The CDR3 DNA sequence: TGTGCCATCGGGGGACAGGGTTCCTATGAGCAGTACTTC.

The rearrangement links TRBV11-3 to TRBJ1-2; perhaps TRBD1 as D (6 bases). The CDR3 is made up of 16 amino acids. Between the trimmed V and J ends, which lost 5 bases and 0 bases, there was a span of 16 bases. Germline-derived CDR1 and CDR2 are SGHNT and YENEEA. CDR3 nucleotide sequence: TGTGCCAGCAGCACCCACTACAGGGCAGCTAACTATGGCTACACCTTC. Amino acid sequence: CASSTHYRAANYGYTF.

This chain joins TRBV7-2 and TRBJ1-2; D is possibly TRBD1 (6 bases). This CDR3 has 16 residues. Germline CDR1 SGHTA, CDR2 FQGNSA. Trimming pared 0 bases from V and 4 bases from J, leaving 15 bases between. CDR3 residues: CASSLAPRQAIYGYTF. As DNA, the CDR3 is TGTGCCAGCAGCTTAGCCCCCAGACAGGCTATCTATGGCTACACCTTC.